This T cell receptor (beta chain) was sequenced for a study of control samples from healthy donors and cancer patients. TCRdb's table, derived via immunoSEQ multiplex PCR, lists solely in-frame clones and lacks some. The sample has about 120,000 clones; 88% are singletons. Germline-derived CDR1 and CDR2 are WNHNN and SYGVQD (reference sequence). This CDR3 comprises 13 residues. V lost 3 bases, J lost 10 bases, and 13 bases lay in between. The chain carries TRBV10-1 and TRBJ2-1; possible D gene TRBD1, 6 bases. The sequence derives from a woman in her 70s in good health. Material for sequencing was blood. The DNA for the CDR3 is TGCGCCAGCAGTGACCCAGGGGACGGCGAGCAGTTCTTC. Protein sequence: CASSDPGDGEQFF.